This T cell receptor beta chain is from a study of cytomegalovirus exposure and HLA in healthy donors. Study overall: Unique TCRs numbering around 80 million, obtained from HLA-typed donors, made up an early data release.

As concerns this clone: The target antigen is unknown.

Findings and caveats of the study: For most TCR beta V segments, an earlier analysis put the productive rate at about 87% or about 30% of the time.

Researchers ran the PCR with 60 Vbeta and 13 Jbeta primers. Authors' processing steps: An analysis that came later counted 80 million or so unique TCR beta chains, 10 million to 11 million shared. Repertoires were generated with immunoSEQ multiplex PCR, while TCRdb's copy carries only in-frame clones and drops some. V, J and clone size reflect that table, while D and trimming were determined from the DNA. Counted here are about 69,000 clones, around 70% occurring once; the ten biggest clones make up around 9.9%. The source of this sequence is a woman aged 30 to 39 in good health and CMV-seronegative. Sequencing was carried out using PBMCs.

DNA of the CDR3: TGTGCCAGCAGCTTAGGGGACAGGGGGCGAGCTGACGGGGAGCTGTTTTTT. Residues: CASSLGDRGRADGELFF. This chain uses TRBV11-3 with TRBJ2-2, with 12 bases fitting TRBD1. Per the germline V gene, CDR1 is SGHNT and CDR2 is YENEEA. This CDR3 region has 17 residues. V shed 1 base, J shed 7 bases, and the junction held 7 bases outside the gene matches.